This TCR beta chain is drawn from a study of monozygotic twins with inflammatory bowel disease. Whole-study results and caveats: IBD patients share fewer clonotypes with other people than healthy twins do, especially with disease activity.

A remark on this clonotype: Antigen specificity is unknown.

Total RNA, at roughly 3.5 ug, went into every TCR library. Every sample had its cDNA made across eight separate reactions. The UMIs carried a 6-nucleotide sample barcode, and they were added by template switching. Reanalyzing the 5' RACE reads, TCRdb keeps one entry per CDR3 protein, without DNA. The listing records approximately 300,000 distinct CDR3 sequences. The germline gives CDR1 DFQATT, CDR2 SNEGSKA (reference sequence). The CDR3 is 15 amino acids. This sequence originates from a human donor with ulcerative colitis or Crohn's disease, or a healthy co-twin of an affected twin (not recorded which). The genes are TRBV20-1 and TRBJ1-6; TCRdb names TRBD1, which stays unverified in the absence of DNA. The sample taken for sequencing was blood. CDR3 protein: CSARWGGTNNSPLHF.